This T cell receptor (beta chain) came from a study of identical twins. Regarding the study as a whole: Out-of-frame alpha sequences shared by twins showed excess low generation probability. Cross-sectional statistics underpinned the conclusions; the same donors were not followed.

A universal primer site was added by template switching, and unique molecular identifiers were carried by the cDNA. TCRdb used MiXCR to reprocess the 5' RACE reads, holding one entry per CDR3 protein. The table has over 200,000 distinct CDR3 sequences, 9.4% seen once. Concerning this clonotype itself: The antigen remains undetermined.

The sequence was obtained from a woman aged 18-29 years in good health. Sequencing was done on a sample of memory (CD45RO+) T cells sorted from blood.

Here the CDR3 reads CASSADMKGVRPTRSNQPQHF. The CDR3 DNA is TGTGCCAGCAGCGCGGATATGAAGGGTGTCCGGCCCACGCGATCCAATCAGCCCCAGCATTTT. The chain links TRBV21-1 to TRBJ1-5; the D call of TRBD1 is as the table states it, not checked on the DNA. TRBV21-1 is a listed pseudogene. There are 21 residues in the CDR3.